Described below is a single T cell receptor beta chain sequence and its context. Its antigen is currently unknown. V dropped 7 bases and J dropped 8; count of bases not matched to a gene: 10. This CDR3 is 15 amino acids long. CDR1 is MGHRA, CDR2 YSYEKL, per germline. The sample comes from a study of cytomegalovirus exposure and HLA in healthy donors. Study findings and constraints: Highly shared sequence variants in one cluster were likely a sequencing artifact. Most subjects had HLA-A and HLA-B alleles reportedly predicted accurately by TCR beta sequences.

Researchers ran the PCR with 60 Vbeta and 13 Jbeta primers. Per the study methods: Counted up in a later analysis, unique TCR beta chains came to some 75 million, with about 9.9 million shared. Sequenced by immunoSEQ multiplex PCR; TCRdb stores in-frame clones only, minus some. V and J calls and clone size are copied from that table; D and trimming were computed from the DNA. Here the sample spans more than 200,000 clones, around 85% being singletons. This sequence was found in a girl aged 2 to 10 in good health and CMV-seronegative. This chain connects TRBV4-1 to TRBJ2-1; 11 positions agree with TRBD1. The sequenced sample was PBMCs. CDR3 amino acids: CASTTPGQGGDEQFF. The DNA of the CDR3 is TGCGCCAGCACCACCCCGGGACAGGGGGGAGATGAGCAGTTCTTC.